These 24 T cell receptor beta chains originate from one sample sequenced in a study of cytomegalovirus exposure and HLA in healthy donors. It was with 60 Vbeta and 13 Jbeta primers that the PCR ran. Libraries were prepared by immunoSEQ multiplex PCR; TCRdb keeps only in-frame clonotypes and omits some of them. The data contain 75,000 to 90,000 clones, around 77% of them singletons. The sequencing input was PBMCs. Receptor source: a man aged 45-60 years in good health and CMV-seronegative.

The V call is TRBV6-4, the J call TRBJ2-5, with a possible D match to TRBD2 (6 bases). The germline V gene encodes CDR1 MRHNA and CDR2 SNTAGT. There are 18 residues in the CDR3. Trimming removed 0 bases from V and 5 bases from J, with 22 bases in between. The CDR3, as DNA: TGTGCCAGCAGTGACTCGGGAGGTGGGCGGAGGTCACGCGAGACCCAGTACTTC. Its protein product is CASSDSGGGRRSRETQYF.

This sequence joins TRBV2 and TRBJ2-7, with TRBD1 as a possible D gene (7 bases). Germline V gives CDR1 SNHLY, CDR2 FYNNEI. The length of the CDR3 is 12 residues. V shed 7 bases and J shed 6 bases, with 13 bases lying between them. The CDR3 spells CASTRQGGEQYF. The CDR3 bases are TGTGCCAGCACCCGACAGGGAGGCGAGCAGTACTTC.

This chain connects TRBV7-8 to TRBJ1-6; D not certain. Trimming cost V 1 base and J 0 bases, with 13 bases left between them. CDR3 length: 18 amino acids. The germline V gene has CDR1 SGHVS and CDR2 FQNEAQ. CDR3 in DNA: TGTGCCAGCAGCTTAGGAGGACTGGCGAGCTCCTATAATTCACCCCTCCACTTT. This translates into CASSLGGLASSYNSPLHF.

This chain connects TRBV6-5 to TRBJ1-5; D is unclear. This CDR3 contains 14 residues. Germline V gene lookup returns CDR1 MNHEY and CDR2 SVGAGI. V gave up 6 bases and J gave up 0 bases, with 9 bases separating them. The CDR3 here is CASSSYYSNQPQHF. The CDR3, as DNA: TGTGCCAGCAGCTCGTATTATAGCAATCAGCCCCAGCATTTT.

This clone appeared a few times. The sample has other DNA sequences that encode this CDR3 too. This chain joins TRBV7-6 and TRBJ2-2, with D hard to call. Germline V lookup: CDR1 SGHVS, CDR2 FNYEAQ. V was clipped by 5 bases and J by 6 bases, with 10 bases between them. This CDR3 region has 13 residues. The CDR3 coding sequence is TGTGCCAGCAGCATACAGTCGGCCGGGGAGCTGTTTTTT. This translates into CASSIQSAGELFF.

This clone was detected only once. The CDR3 loop is CAWTQTSGVWNEQFF. CDR3 bases: TGTGCCTGGACCCAAACTAGCGGGGTATGGAATGAGCAGTTCTTC. The V gene is TRBV30, the J gene TRBJ2-1; 10 bases agree with TRBD2. The V gene end was trimmed by 4 bases and the J gene end by 7 bases; junction bases not matched to a gene: 10. Germline lookup yields CDR1 GTSNPN and CDR2 SVGIG (reference sequence). The CDR3 is 15 amino acids. The full variable domain, rest sourced from reference TRBV30 and TRBJ2-1, is SQTIHQWPATLVQPVGSPLSLECTVEGTSNPNLYWYRQAAGRGLQLLFYSVGIGQISSEVPQNLSASRPQDRQFILSSKKLLLSDSGFYLCAWTQTSGVWNEQFFGPGTRLTVL.

This clone was found once. The gene calls are TRBV28 and TRBJ1-1; D possibly corresponds to TRBD1 (6 bases). V was shortened by 5 bases and J by 4 bases, with 17 bases between the two germline ends. The CDR3 extends over 15 amino acids. Per the germline V gene, CDR1 is MDHEN and CDR2 is SYDVKM. The CDR3 nucleotides read TGTGCCAGCAGTGCACCCTTGGGGGCGTCCACTGAAGCTTTCTTT. Translating gives CASSAPLGASTEAFF. The entire variable domain, with the rest obtained from reference TRBV28 and TRBJ1-1, is as follows: DVKVTQSSRYLVKRTGEKVFLECVQDMDHENMFWYRQDPGLGLRLIYFSYDVKMKEKGDIPEGYSVSREKKERFSLILESASTNQTSMYLCASSAPLGASTEAFFGQGTRLTVV.

This clone was observed a handful of times. The chain joins TRBV5-1 to TRBJ1-6; unclear D gene. Germline V gives CDR1 SGHRS, CDR2 YFSETQ. The CDR3 length is 13 residues. Trimming took off 0 bases at V and 11 bases at J, with 9 bases between the two ends. Here the CDR3 reads CASSLEQETPLHF. Here the CDR3 DNA reads TGCGCCAGCAGCTTGGAGCAGGAAACACCCCTCCACTTT. The complete variable domain, with remaining parts taken from reference TRBV5-1 and TRBJ1-6, reads KAGVTQTPRYLIKTRGQQVTLSCSPISGHRSVSWYQQTPGQGLQFLFEYFSETQRNKGNFPGRFSGRQFSNSRSEMNVSTLELGDSALYLCASSLEQETPLHFGNGTRLTVT.

The chain links TRBV5-1 to TRBJ1-6; D call uncertain. Germline loops: CDR1 SGHRS, CDR2 YFSETQ. V lost 0 bases to trimming and J lost 13 bases, with 11 bases between them. The length of the CDR3 is 13 residues. CDR3 loop: CASSLAGLSPLHF. CDR3 nucleotide sequence: TGCGCCAGCAGCTTGGCCGGTTTATCTCCCCTCCACTTT.

The chain combines TRBV7-8 with TRBJ2-1, with 8 positions matching TRBD1. The CDR3 has 16 amino acids. CDR1 and CDR2 from the germline V gene are SGHVS and FQNEAQ. V shed 5 bases and J 0 bases; nucleotides not matched to a gene: 6. In DNA, the CDR3 is TGTGCCAGCAGCACCCGACAGGGGAGCTCCTACAATGAGCAGTTCTTC. This sequence encodes CASSTRQGSSYNEQFF.

The table lists this clone with a few counts. Other DNA sequences from this sample encode an identical CDR3 as well. This sequence joins TRBV18 and TRBJ1-1; D might be TRBD1 (5 bases). In germline, CDR1 is KGHSH, CDR2 LQKENI. The CDR3 runs to 13 residues. V was pared by 3 bases and J by 1 base, with 6 bases between. The CDR3 bases are TGTGCCAGCTCACCGCAGGGGAACACTGAAGCTTTCTTT. Its translation is CASSPQGNTEAFF.

V usage is TRBV5-1 and J usage is TRBJ2-5; D perhaps matches TRBD2 (5 bases). There are 13 residues in the CDR3. Germline V gene data show CDR1 as SGHRS and CDR2 as YFSETQ. Between the trimmed V and J ends, which lost 5 bases and 2 bases, there was a span of 10 bases. Written as DNA, the CDR3 is TGCGCCAGCAGATCCAGCGGTCAAGAGACCCAGTACTTC. The encoded protein is CASRSSGQETQYF.

V usage is TRBV7-6 and J usage is TRBJ1-1, with no clear D. The CDR3 covers 14 residues. Per the germline V gene, CDR1 is SGHVS and CDR2 is FNYEAQ. V lost 5 bases and J lost 2, with 12 bases in between. The CDR3 nucleotides are TGTGCCAGCAGCCGGGAGGCACCTAACACTGAAGCTTTCTTT. Translated, it gives CASSREAPNTEAFF.

The CDR3 region is CASSHRGQPQHF. The CDR3 nucleotides are TGTGCCAGCAGCCACAGGGGTCAGCCCCAGCATTTT. The chain recombines TRBV7-8 with TRBJ1-5, with 7 positions matching TRBD1. With V trimmed by 5 bases and J by 6 bases, 1 base remained unmatched. From germline, CDR1 is SGHVS and CDR2 FQNEAQ. This CDR3 contains 12 residues.

The V call is TRBV11-2, the J call TRBJ2-1; 9 nucleotides align to TRBD2. The CDR3 has 17 amino acids. V lost 0 bases, J lost 8 bases, and 11 bases stayed unmatched. Germline values: CDR1 SGHAT, CDR2 FQNNGV. The chain's CDR3 is CASSLDRKAGGRDEQFF. CDR3 nucleotide sequence: TGTGCCAGCAGCTTAGACCGTAAGGCGGGGGGGCGTGATGAGCAGTTCTTC.

J is TRBJ1-2 and V is TRBV5-5; the match to TRBD1 covers 7 bases. The CDR3 extends over 17 amino acids. V trimming: 0 bases; J trimming: 2 bases; junction bases outside the gene matches: 10. Germline loops: CDR1 SGHKS, CDR2 YYEKEE (reference sequence). As DNA, the CDR3 is TGTGCCAGCAGCTTGGAGGGGGCAGCAGGGGCCAACTATGGCTACACCTTC. As protein: CASSLEGAAGANYGYTF.

V gene TRBV7-9 combines with J gene TRBJ2-1, with 10 nucleotides matching TRBD2. This CDR3 region has 15 residues. V lost 6 bases, J lost 6 bases, and 8 bases stayed unmatched. CDR1 SEHNR and CDR2 FQNEAQ come from the germline V gene (reference sequence). CDR3 sequence reads: CASRPSGGAGNEQFF. The CDR3 nucleotides read TGTGCCAGCAGGCCCAGCGGGGGGGCCGGCAATGAGCAGTTCTTC.

This clone occurred once. The chain couples TRBV2 to TRBJ1-2; TRBD1 is a possible D gene (5 bases). CDR1 and CDR2 from the germline V gene are SNHLY and FYNNEI. V lost 5 bases and J lost 3, with 16 bases in between. This CDR3 is 15 amino acids long. The CDR3 sequence is CASSPLRGGDYGYTF. CDR3 sequence (DNA): TGTGCCAGCAGTCCACTTCGGGGGGGTGACTATGGCTACACCTTC.

This chain joins TRBV11-1 and TRBJ2-1; 8 nucleotides match TRBD2. With V trimmed by 4 bases and J by 6 bases, 11 bases remained unmatched. CDR1 SGHAT and CDR2 FQDESV come from the germline V gene (reference sequence). This CDR3 region has 16 residues. In nucleotides, the CDR3 is TGTGCCAGCAGCTACCGACTAAGCGGGGGAGTCAATGAGCAGTTCTTC. Residues: CASSYRLSGGVNEQFF. Full variable domain (remainder filled in from reference TRBV11-1 and TRBJ2-1): EAEVAQSPRYKITEKSQAVAFWCDPISGHATLYWYRQILGQGPELLVQFQDESVVDDSQLPKDRFSAERLKGVDSTLKIQPAELGDSAMYLCASSYRLSGGVNEQFFGPGTRLTVL.

The gene calls are TRBV4-1 and TRBJ1-3, with TRBD1 matching 8 bases. V lost 4 bases, J lost 0 bases, and 2 bases stayed unmatched. This CDR3 region has 15 residues. Germline V gene lookup returns CDR1 MGHRA and CDR2 YSYEKL. The CDR3 sequence: CASSRQGSSGNTIYF. CDR3 nucleotide sequence: TGCGCCAGCAGCCGACAGGGGTCCTCTGGAAACACCATATATTTT.

The chain uses TRBV7-8 and TRBJ2-2, with D unresolved. V gave up 5 bases and J gave up 9 bases, with 16 bases separating them. CDR1 and CDR2 from the germline V gene are SGHVS and FQNEAQ. CDR3 size: 14 residues. CDR3: CASSLPLQVRELFF. CDR3 in DNA: TGTGCCAGCAGCCTTCCCCTCCAGGTCCGGGAGCTGTTTTTT.

This chain uses TRBV4-1 with TRBJ1-2; 8 positions match TRBD1. Germline CDR1 reads MGHRA; CDR2 reads YSYEKL. This CDR3 has 15 amino acids. With 1 base clipped from V and 6 bases from J, the junction kept 7 bases outside the gene matches. CDR3 in amino acids: CASSQGETGVHGYTF. DNA for the CDR3: TGCGCCAGCAGCCAAGGGGAGACAGGGGTGCATGGCTACACCTTC.

This chain links TRBV4-1 with TRBJ2-1; 9 bases match TRBD2. The CDR3 loop spans 15 amino acids. Germline CDR1 MGHRA, CDR2 YSYEKL. V was pared by 6 bases and J by 6 bases, with 9 bases of the junction left unmatched. The DNA of the CDR3 is TGCGCCAGCAGTCAAAGACTAGCGGCATTCAATGAGCAGTTCTTC. This codes for CASSQRLAAFNEQFF.

The chain couples TRBV9 to TRBJ2-2; perhaps TRBD2 as D (5 bases). V was clipped by 7 bases and J by 2 bases, with 15 bases between them. The CDR3 has 15 residues. CDR1 SGDLS and CDR2 YYNGEE come from the germline V gene. The CDR3 spells CASGPPRANTGELFF. In nucleotides, the CDR3 is TGTGCCAGCGGTCCCCCGCGGGCCAACACCGGGGAGCTGTTTTTT.